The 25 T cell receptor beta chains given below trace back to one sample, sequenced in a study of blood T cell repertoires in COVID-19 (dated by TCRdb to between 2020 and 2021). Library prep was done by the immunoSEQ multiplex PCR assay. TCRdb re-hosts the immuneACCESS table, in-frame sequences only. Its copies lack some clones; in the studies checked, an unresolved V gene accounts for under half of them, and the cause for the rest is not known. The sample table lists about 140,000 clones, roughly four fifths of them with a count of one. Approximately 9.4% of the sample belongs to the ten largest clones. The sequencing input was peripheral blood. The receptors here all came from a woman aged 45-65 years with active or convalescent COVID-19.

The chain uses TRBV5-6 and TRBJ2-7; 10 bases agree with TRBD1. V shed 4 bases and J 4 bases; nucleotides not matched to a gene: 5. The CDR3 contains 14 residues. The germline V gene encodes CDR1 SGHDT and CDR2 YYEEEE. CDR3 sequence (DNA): TGTGCCAGCAGCAGCGGGACAGGGGAGTACGAGCAGTACTTC. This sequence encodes CASSSGTGEYEQYF.

CDR3 in DNA: TGTGCCAGCTCACCCCTCGGGACTAGCGGGACCTCCCGAACCTACGAGCAGTACTTC. As protein: CASSPLGTSGTSRTYEQYF. The genes are TRBV18 and TRBJ2-7; 13 bases agree with TRBD2. Trimming removed 3 bases from V and 2 bases from J; junction bases left unmatched: 13. The CDR3 sequence is 19 residues long. Germline V CDR1 and CDR2: KGHSH, LQKENI.

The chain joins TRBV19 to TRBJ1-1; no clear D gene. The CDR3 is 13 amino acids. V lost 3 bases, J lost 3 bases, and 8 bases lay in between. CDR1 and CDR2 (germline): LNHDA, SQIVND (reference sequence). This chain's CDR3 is CASSIRRDTEAFF. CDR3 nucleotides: TGTGCCAGTAGTATCAGGAGGGACACTGAAGCTTTCTTT.

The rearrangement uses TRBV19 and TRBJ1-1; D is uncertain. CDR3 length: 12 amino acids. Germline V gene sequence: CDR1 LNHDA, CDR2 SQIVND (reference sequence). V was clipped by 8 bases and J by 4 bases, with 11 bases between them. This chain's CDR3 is CASSRSFTEAFF. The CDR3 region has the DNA TGTGCCAGTTCCCGGAGTTTCACTGAAGCTTTCTTT.

CDR3 bases: TGCAGCGTTGAAGCCGCGGGCAATGAGCAGTTCTTC. Amino acids: CSVEAAGNEQFF. The V and J genes are TRBV29-1 and TRBJ2-1; perhaps TRBD2 as D (5 bases). CDR3 length equals 12 residues. Trimming shortened V by 1 base and J by 6 bases, and 7 bases separated the two germline ends. Germline V lookup: CDR1 SQVTM, CDR2 ANQGSEA.

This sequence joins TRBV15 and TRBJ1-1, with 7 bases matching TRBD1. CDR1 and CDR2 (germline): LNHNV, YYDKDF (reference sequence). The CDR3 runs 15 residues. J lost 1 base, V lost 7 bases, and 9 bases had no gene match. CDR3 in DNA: TGTGCCACCACGTTAACAGGGGACTGGAACACTGAAGCTTTCTTT. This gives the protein CATTLTGDWNTEAFF.

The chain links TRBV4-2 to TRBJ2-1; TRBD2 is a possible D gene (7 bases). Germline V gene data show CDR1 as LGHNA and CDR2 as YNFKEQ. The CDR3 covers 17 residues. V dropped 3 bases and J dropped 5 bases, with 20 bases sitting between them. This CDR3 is CASSQGGGGRANNEQFF. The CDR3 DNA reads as TGTGCCAGCAGCCAGGGGGGCGGAGGGAGGGCAAACAATGAGCAGTTCTTC.

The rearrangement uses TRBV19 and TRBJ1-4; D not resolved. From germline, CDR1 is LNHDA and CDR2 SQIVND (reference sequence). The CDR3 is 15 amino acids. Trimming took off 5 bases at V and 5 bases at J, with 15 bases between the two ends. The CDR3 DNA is TGTGCCAGTAGTTCGGGTGGCAGAGGGAATGAAAAACTGTTTTTT. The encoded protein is CASSSGGRGNEKLFF.

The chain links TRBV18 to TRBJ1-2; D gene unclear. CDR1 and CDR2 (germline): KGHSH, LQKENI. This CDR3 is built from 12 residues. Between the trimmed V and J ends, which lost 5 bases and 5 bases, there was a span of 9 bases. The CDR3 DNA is TGTGCCAGCTCAGAGAGAGGGTATGGCTACACCTTC. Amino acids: CASSERGYGYTF. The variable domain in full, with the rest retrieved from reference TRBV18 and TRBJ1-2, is NAGVMQNPRHLVRRRGQEARLRCSPMKGHSHVYWYRQLPEEGLKFMVYLQKENIIDESGMPKERFSAEFPKEGPSILRIQQVVRGDSAAYFCASSERGYGYTFGSGTRLTVV.

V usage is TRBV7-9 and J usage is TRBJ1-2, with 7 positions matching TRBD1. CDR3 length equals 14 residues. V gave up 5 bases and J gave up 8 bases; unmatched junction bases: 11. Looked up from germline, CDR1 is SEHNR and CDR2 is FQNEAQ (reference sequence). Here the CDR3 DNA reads TGTGCCAGCAGCCTACTTGAGGGGGCGAGGGGCTACACCTTC. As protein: CASSLLEGARGYTF.

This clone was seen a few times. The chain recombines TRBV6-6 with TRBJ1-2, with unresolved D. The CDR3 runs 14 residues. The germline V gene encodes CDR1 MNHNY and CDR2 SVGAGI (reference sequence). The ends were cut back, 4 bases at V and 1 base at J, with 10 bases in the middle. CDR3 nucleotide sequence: TGTGCCAGCAGTTCTGACGGGTATAACTATGGCTACACCTTC. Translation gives CASSSDGYNYGYTF.

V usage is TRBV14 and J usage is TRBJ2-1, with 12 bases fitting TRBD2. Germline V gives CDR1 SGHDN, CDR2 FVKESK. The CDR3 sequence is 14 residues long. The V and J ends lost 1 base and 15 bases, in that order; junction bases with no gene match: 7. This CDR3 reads CASSQASGGALGFF. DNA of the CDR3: TGTGCCAGCAGCCAAGCTAGCGGGGGGGCCTTGGGGTTCTTC.

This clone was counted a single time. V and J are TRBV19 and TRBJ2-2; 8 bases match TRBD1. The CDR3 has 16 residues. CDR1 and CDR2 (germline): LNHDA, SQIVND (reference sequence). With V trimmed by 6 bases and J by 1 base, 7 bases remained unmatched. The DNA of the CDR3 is TGTGCCAGTAGACCTCCCGGGACAGGGAACACCGGGGAGCTGTTTTTT. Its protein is CASRPPGTGNTGELFF.

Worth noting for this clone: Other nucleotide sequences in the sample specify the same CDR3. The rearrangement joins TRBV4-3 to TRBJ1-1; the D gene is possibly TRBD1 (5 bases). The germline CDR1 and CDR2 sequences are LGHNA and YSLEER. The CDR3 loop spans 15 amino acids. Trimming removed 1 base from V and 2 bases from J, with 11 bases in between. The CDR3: CASSQGLQVNTEAFF. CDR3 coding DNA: TGCGCCAGCAGCCAAGGATTACAGGTCAACACTGAAGCTTTCTTT.

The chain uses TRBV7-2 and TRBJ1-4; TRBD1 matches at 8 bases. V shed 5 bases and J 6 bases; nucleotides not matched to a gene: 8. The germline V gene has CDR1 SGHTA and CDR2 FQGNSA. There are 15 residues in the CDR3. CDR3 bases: TGTGCCAGCAGCAATACCCAGGGGGCGTATGAAAAACTGTTTTTT. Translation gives CASSNTQGAYEKLFF.

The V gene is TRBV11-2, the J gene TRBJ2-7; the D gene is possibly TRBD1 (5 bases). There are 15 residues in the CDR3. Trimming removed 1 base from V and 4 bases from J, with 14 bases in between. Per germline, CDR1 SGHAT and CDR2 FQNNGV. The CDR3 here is CASSLGHRLGYEQYF. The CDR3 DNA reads TGTGCCAGCAGCTTAGGTCACAGGCTTGGGTACGAGCAGTACTTC.

This CDR3 is CASSLGRSVEKLFF. CDR3 in DNA: TGTGCCAGCAGCTTAGGCCGTAGTGTGGAAAAACTGTTTTTT. The chain is built from TRBV7-2 and TRBJ1-4; D is undetermined. V lost 1 base to trimming and J lost 8 bases, with 11 bases between them. This CDR3 contains 14 residues. The V gene's germline CDR1 is SGHTA and CDR2 FQGNSA.

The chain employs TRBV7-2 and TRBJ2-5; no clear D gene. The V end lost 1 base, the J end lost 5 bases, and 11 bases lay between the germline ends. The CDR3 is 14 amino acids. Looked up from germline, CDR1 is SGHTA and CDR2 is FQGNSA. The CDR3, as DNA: TGTGCCAGCAGCTTAGAACCCACATCGGAGACCCAGTACTTC. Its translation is CASSLEPTSETQYF. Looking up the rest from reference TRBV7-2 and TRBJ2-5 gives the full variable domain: GAGVSQSPSNKVTEKGKDVELRCDPISGHTALYWYRQSLGQGLEFLIYFQGNSAPDKSGLPSDRFSAERTGGSVSTLTIQRTQQEDSAVYLCASSLEPTSETQYFGPGTRLLVL.

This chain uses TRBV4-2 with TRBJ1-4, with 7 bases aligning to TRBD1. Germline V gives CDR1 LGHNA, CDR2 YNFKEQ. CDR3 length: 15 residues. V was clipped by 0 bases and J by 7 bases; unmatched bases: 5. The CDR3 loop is CASSQETGRGEKLFF. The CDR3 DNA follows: TGTGCCAGCAGCCAAGAGACAGGGAGAGGTGAAAAACTGTTTTTT.

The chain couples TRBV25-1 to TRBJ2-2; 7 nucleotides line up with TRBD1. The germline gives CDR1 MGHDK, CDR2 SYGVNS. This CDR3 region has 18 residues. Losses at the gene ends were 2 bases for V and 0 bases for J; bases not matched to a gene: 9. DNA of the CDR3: TGTGCCAGCAGTGAACCGCGTACAGGGGTATCGAACACCGGGGAGCTGTTTTTT. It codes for CASSEPRTGVSNTGELFF.

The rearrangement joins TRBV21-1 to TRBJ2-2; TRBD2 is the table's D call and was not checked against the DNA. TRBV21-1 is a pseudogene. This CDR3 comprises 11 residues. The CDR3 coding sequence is TGTGCCTCAGCGGACACCGGGGAGCTGTTTTTT. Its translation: CASADTGELFF.

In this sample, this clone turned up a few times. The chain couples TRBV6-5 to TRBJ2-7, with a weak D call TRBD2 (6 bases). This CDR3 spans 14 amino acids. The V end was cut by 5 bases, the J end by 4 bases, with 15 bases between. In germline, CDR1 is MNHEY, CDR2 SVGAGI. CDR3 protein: CASSPTSIRYEQYF. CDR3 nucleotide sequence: TGTGCCAGCAGTCCGACTAGTATACGGTACGAGCAGTACTTC.

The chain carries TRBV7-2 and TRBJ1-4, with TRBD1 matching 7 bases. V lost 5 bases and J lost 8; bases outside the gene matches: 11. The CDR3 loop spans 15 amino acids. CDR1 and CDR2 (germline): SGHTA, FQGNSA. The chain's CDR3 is CASSLEQGYGEKLFF. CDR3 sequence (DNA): TGTGCCAGCAGCCTAGAACAGGGGTATGGGGAAAAACTGTTTTTT.

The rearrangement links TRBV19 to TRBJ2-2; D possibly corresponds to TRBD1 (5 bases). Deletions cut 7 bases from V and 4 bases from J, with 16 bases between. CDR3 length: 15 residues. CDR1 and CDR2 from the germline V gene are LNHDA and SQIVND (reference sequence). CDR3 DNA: TGTGCCAGTACGAAAGGGGCGGCCACCACCGGGGAGCTGTTTTTT. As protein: CASTKGAATTGELFF.

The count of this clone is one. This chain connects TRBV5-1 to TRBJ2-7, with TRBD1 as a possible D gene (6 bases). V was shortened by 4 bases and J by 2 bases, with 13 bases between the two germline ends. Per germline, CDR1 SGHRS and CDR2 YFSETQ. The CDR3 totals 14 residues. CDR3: CASSGSGQTYEQYF. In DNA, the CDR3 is TGCGCCAGCAGCGGATCGGGACAAACCTACGAGCAGTACTTC.